The sequence of this TCR beta chain was determined in a study of cytomegalovirus exposure and HLA in healthy donors. Study conclusions and caveats: What a later analysis reportedly showed was that an Asian-associated ancestry cluster had fewer N-insertions than the roughly 670-donor mean. Being productive about 90% or about 30% of the time was typical of most TCR beta V segments in an earlier analysis. In vitro work confirmed that a few CMV-associated chains recognize CMV antigens.

V was clipped by 3 bases and J by 7 bases, with 15 bases between them. The germline gives CDR1 SGHAT, CDR2 FQNNGV. There are 15 residues in the CDR3. A word on this clone: What it binds is not known.

The PCR was carried out with 60 Vbeta primers and 13 Jbeta primers. Libraries were prepared by immunoSEQ multiplex PCR; TCRdb keeps only in-frame clonotypes and omits some of them. The repertoire holds 170,000 or so clones, with just under 85% as singletons. The sequenced sample consisted of PBMCs. The clonotype comes from a girl between 5 and 17 years old in good health and CMV-seropositive. The chain is built from TRBV11-2 and TRBJ1-4, with a weak D call TRBD1 (5 bases). The CDR3 loop reads CASSFDSSKGEKLFF. The DNA for the CDR3 is TGTGCCAGCAGCTTTGACAGCTCAAAGGGTGAAAAACTGTTTTTT.